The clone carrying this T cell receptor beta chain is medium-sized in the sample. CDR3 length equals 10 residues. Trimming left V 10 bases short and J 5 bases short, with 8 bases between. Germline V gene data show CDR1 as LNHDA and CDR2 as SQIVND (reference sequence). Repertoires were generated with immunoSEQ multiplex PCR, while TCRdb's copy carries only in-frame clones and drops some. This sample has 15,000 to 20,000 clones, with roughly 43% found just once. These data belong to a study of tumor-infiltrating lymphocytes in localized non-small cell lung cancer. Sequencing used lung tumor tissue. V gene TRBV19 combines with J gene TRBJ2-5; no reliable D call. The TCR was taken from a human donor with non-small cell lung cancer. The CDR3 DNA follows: TGTGCCACCGGTCTCGAGACCCAGTACTTC. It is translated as CATGLETQYF.